This T cell receptor (beta chain) was sequenced for a study of glioma-infiltrating T cells after dendritic cell vaccination. The assay was immunoSEQ multiplex PCR, and TCRdb's table has in-frame clones only and misses some. The sample includes roughly 62,000 clones, around 83% seen only once; the top ten take 15% to 18%. Findings of the study overall: Complete blood and tumor specimen sets were limited to few patients.

A remark on this clone: Its target is not known.

As for time point: after dendritic cell vaccination, including at tumor progression/relapse. The CDR3 has 14 amino acids. The TCR was taken from a human donor with glioblastoma. The chain links TRBV21-1 to TRBJ1-2. TRBV21-1 is classified as a pseudogene. Sequenced here: blood, sampled after dendritic cell vaccination. The CDR3 sequence is CASSKVGGSYGYTF. The CDR3 region has the DNA TGTGCCAGCAGCAAAGTGGGGGGATCCTATGGCTACACCTTC.